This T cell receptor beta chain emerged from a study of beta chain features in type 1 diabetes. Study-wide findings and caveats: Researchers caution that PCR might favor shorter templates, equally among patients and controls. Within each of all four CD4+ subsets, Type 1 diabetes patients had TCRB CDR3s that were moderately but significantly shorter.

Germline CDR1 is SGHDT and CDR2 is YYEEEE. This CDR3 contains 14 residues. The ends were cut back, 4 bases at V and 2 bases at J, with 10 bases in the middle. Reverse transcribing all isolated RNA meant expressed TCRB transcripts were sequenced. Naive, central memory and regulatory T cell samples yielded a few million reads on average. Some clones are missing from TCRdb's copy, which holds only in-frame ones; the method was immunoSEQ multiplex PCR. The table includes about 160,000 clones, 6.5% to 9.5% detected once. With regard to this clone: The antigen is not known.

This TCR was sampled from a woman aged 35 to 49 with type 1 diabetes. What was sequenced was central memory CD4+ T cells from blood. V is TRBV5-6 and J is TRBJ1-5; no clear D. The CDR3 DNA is TGTGCCAGCAGCCCGGCGGCGGGCAATCAGCCCCAGCATTTT. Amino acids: CASSPAAGNQPQHF.